This T cell receptor (beta chain) was captured in a study of chemoradiotherapy in HPV16-positive cancers. Trimming cost V 4 bases and J 2 bases; bases outside gene matches: 4. The germline V gene encodes CDR1 SNHLY and CDR2 FYNNEI. The CDR3 covers 16 residues. Assay used: immunoSEQ multiplex PCR; TCRdb lists only in-frame clones, some missing. The repertoire holds about 20,000 clones, with roughly 91% as singletons. Overall study results and limits: Non-HPV-specific T cells did not expand in tumors during treatment, whereas candidate HPV-specific clones and E7-related motifs did. Only a couple of HPV16-positive patients supplied the functional HPV-specificity definition.

This clone was seen a handful of times. Its antigen is undetermined. The sequence was collected from a human donor with HPV-associated anogenital cancer. The gene calls are TRBV2 and TRBJ2-3, with 12 bases lining up with TRBD2. The sample consisted of blood, taken from a patient who underwent chemoradiotherapy. DNA of the CDR3: TGTGCCAGCAGTGGAGGACTAGCGGGGACCACAGATACGCAGTATTTT. It yields the protein CASSGGLAGTTDTQYF.